This T cell receptor (beta chain) was sequenced in a study of T cells after yellow fever vaccination. This CDR3 is built from 12 residues. Deletions cut 3 bases from V and 6 bases from J, with 7 bases between. The germline V gene has CDR1 SGHTA and CDR2 FQGNSA. MiXCR was run by TCRdb on the 5' RACE reads, yielding one entry per CDR3 protein. In the table there are hundreds of thousands of distinct CDR3 sequences, 8.7% of which are singletons. This clonotype was found many times. Sample: PBMCs, taken on the day of the first yellow fever vaccination. The chain has TRBV7-2 and TRBJ2-3; D remains unclear. The clonotype comes from a man between 18 and 35 years old who received the YFV17D yellow fever vaccine. CDR3 bases: TGTGCCAGCAGCTTTCGGGCGGATACGCAGTATTTT. Translating gives CASSFRADTQYF.